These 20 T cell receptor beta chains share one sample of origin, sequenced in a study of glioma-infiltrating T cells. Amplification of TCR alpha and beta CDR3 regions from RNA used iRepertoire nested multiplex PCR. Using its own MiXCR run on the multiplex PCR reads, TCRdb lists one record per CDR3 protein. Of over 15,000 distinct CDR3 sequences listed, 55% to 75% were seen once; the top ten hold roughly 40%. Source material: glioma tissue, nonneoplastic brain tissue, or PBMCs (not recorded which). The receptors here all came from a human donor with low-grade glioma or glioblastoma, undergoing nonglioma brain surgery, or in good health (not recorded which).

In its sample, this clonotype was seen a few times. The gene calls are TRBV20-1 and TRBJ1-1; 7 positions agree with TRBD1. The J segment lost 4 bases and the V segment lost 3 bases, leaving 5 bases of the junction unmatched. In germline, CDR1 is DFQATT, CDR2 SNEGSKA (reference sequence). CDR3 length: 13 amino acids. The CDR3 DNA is TGCAGTGCTAGGAAGGGGGCGTCCACTGAAGCTTTCTTT. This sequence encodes CSARKGASTEAFF.

CDR3 nucleotide sequence: TGTGCCAGCAGTTGGGGGACTAACTATGGCTACACCTTC. This translates into CASSWGTNYGYTF. The gene calls are TRBV6-2 or TRBV6-3 and TRBJ1-2; D might be TRBD1 (5 bases). CDR3 size: 13 residues. Trimming removed 4 bases from V and 0 bases from J, with 6 bases in between. Germline CDR1 MNHEY, CDR2 SVGEGT.

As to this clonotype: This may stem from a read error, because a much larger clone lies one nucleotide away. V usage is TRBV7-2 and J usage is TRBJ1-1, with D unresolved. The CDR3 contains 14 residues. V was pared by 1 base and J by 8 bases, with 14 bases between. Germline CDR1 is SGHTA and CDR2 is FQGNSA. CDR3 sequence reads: CASSLVSTEVEAFF. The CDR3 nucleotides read TGTGCCAGCAGCTTAGTGTCCACCGAGGTGGAAGCTTTCTTT.

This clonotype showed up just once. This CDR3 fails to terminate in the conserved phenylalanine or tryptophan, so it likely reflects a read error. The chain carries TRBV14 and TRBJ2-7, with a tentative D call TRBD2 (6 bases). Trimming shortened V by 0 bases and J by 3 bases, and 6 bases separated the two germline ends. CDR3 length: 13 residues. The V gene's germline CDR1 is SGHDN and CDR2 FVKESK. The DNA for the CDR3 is TGTGCCAGCAGCCAAGAGCGGGGCTACGAGCAGTACCTC. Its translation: CASSQERGYEQYL.

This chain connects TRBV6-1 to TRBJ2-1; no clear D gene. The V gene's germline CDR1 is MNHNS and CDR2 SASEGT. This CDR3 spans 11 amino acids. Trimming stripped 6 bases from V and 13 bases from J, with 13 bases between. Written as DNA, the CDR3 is TGTGCCAGCAGCCCCCGCGGAGAACAGTTCTTC. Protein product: CASSPRGEQFF.

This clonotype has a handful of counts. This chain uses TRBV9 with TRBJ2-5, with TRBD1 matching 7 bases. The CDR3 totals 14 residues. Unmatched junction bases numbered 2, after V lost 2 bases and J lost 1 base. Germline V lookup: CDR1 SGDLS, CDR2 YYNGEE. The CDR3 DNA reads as TGTGCCAGCAGCGTGGACAGGACCCAAGAGACCCAGTACTTC. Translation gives CASSVDRTQETQYF.

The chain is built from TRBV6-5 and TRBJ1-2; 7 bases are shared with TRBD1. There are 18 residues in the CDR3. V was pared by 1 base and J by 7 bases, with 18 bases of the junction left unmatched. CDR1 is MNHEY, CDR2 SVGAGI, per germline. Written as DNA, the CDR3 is TGTGCCAGCAGTTACTGGTGGACGACAGGGCGCTCCCTCAGTGGCTACACCTTC. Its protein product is CASSYWWTTGRSLSGYTF.

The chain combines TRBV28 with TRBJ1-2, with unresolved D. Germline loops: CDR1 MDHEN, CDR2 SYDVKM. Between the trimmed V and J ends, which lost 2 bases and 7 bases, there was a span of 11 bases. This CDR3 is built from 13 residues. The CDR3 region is CASSLLLESGYTF. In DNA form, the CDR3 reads TGTGCCAGCAGTTTACTCTTGGAGTCTGGCTACACCTTC.

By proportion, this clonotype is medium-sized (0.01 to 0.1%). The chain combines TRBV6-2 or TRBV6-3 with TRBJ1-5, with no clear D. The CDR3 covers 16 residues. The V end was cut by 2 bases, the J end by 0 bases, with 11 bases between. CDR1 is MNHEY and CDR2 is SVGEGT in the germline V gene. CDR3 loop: CASSYPSIYSNQPQHF. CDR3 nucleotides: TGTGCCAGCAGTTACCCCTCGATTTATAGCAATCAGCCCCAGCATTTT.

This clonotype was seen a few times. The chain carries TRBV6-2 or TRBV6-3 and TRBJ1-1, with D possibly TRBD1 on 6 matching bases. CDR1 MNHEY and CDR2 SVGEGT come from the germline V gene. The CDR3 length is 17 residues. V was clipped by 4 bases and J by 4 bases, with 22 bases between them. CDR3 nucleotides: TGTGCCAGCAGTTCTTACGAGGGACATTCGTCATCCACTGAAGCTTTCTTT. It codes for CASSSYEGHSSSTEAFF.

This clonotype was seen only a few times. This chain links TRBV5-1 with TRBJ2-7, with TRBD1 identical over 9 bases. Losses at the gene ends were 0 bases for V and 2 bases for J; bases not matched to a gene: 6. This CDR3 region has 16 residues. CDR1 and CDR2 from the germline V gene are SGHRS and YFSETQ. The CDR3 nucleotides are TGCGCCAGCAGCTTGGGATACAGGGGGCAAACCTACGAGCAGTACTTC. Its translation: CASSLGYRGQTYEQYF.

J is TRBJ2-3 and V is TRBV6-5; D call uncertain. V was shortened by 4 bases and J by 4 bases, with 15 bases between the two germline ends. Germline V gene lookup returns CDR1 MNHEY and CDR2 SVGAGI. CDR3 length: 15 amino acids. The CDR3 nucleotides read TGTGCCAGCAGTTTGTTTGGCTCCTTGGCAGATACGCAGTATTTT. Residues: CASSLFGSLADTQYF.

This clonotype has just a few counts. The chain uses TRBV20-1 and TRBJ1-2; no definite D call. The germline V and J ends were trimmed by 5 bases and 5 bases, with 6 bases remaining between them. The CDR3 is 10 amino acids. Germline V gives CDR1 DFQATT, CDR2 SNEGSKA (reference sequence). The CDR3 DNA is TGCAGTGCTGGCAAATATGGCTACACCTTC. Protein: CSAGKYGYTF.

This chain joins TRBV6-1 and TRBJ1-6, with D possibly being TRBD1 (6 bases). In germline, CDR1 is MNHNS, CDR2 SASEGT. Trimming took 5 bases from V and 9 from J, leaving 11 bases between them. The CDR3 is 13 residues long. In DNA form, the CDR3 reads TGTGCCAGCAGTCGGACAGTGGGTTCACCCCTCCACTTT. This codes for CASSRTVGSPLHF.

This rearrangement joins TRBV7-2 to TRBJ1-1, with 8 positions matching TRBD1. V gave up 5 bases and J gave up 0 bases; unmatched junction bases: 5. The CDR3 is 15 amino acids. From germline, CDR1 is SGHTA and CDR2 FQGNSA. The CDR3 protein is CASSVRDRMNTEAFF. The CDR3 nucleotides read TGTGCCAGCAGCGTTCGGGACAGGATGAACACTGAAGCTTTCTTT.

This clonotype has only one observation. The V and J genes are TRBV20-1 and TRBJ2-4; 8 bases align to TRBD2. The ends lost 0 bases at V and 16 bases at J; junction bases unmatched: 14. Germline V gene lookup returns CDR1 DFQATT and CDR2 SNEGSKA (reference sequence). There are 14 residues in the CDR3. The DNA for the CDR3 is TGCAGTGCTAGAGATCGAGAGGTTAGCGGGAAAGATTACTTC. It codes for CSARDREVSGKDYF.

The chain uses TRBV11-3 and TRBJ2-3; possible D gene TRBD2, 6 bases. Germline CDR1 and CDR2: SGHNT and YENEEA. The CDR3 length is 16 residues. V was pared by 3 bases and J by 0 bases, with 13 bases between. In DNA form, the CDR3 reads TGTGCCAGCAGCTTGGTTTATCGGGGGAGCACAGATACGCAGTATTTT. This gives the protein CASSLVYRGSTDTQYF.

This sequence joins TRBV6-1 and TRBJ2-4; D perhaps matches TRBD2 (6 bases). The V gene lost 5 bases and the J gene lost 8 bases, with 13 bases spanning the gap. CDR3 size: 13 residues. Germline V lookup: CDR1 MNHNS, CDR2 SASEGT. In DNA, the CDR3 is TGTGCCAGCAGTCACTTACCGGGGGACATTCAGTACTTC. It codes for CASSHLPGDIQYF.

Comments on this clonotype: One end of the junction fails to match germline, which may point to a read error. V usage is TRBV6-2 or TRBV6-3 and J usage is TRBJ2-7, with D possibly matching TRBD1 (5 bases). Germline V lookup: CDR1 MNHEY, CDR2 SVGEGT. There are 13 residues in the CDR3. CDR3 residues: CASKETASYGQYF. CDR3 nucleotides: TGTGCCAGCAAAGAGACAGCGTCCTACGGGCAGTACTTC.

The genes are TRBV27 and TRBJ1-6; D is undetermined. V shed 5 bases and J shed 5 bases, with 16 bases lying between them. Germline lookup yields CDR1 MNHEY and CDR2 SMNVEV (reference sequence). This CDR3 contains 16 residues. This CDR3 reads CASSPQAGRDNSPLHF. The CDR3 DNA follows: TGTGCCAGCAGTCCCCAGGCCGGTCGAGATAATTCACCCCTCCACTTT.